This entry lists 28 T cell receptor beta chains sequenced from one sample in a study of control samples from healthy donors and cancer patients (dated by TCRdb to the early 2020s). The library relied on the immunoSEQ multiplex PCR assay. The immuneACCESS repertoire file appears here via TCRdb, limited to in-frame rearrangements. These files lack a portion of the clones; in checked studies, under half of the deficit traces to unresolved V genes, and the cause of the others is not known. In all, the sample holds more than 150,000 clones, and approximately 90% of those were seen once. The biggest ten clones account for less than 0.75% of the sample. Sequencing was carried out using blood. The receptor source for this set is a woman in her 30s in good health.

With respect to this clone: The sample has other DNA sequences that encode this CDR3 too. The chain recombines TRBV6-5 with TRBJ1-3; unclear D gene. Trimming took off 2 bases at V and 0 bases at J, with 2 bases between the two ends. Germline V lookup: CDR1 MNHEY, CDR2 SVGAGI. This CDR3 region has 13 residues. The DNA of the CDR3 is TGTGCCAGCAGTTACCTCTCTGGAAACACCATATATTTT. It encodes CASSYLSGNTIYF.

A single count supports this clone. The V and J genes are TRBV19 and TRBJ1-5; D is perhaps TRBD1 (6 bases). The germline CDR1 and CDR2 sequences are LNHDA and SQIVND (reference sequence). The CDR3 is 15 amino acids. Trimming took 5 bases from V and 1 from J, leaving 12 bases between them. CDR3 region: CASSPNGQSNQPQHF. Written as DNA, the CDR3 is TGTGCCAGTAGTCCGAACGGACAGAGCAATCAGCCCCAGCATTTT. Supplemented by reference TRBV19 and TRBJ1-5, the full variable domain reads DGGITQSPKYLFRKEGQNVTLSCEQNLNHDAMYWYRQDPGQGLRLIYYSQIVNDFQKGDIAEGYSVSREKKESFPLTVTSAQKNPTAFYLCASSPNGQSNQPQHFGDGTRLSIL.

The chain combines TRBV6-1 with TRBJ2-7; 9 bases fit TRBD2. Germline CDR1 reads MNHNS; CDR2 reads SASEGT. After removal of 0 bases from V and 0 bases from J, the junction contained 12 bases not matched to a gene. The CDR3 spans 19 residues. CDR3 sequence reads: CASSEADAAGGPFSYEQYF. The CDR3, as DNA: TGTGCCAGCAGTGAAGCGGATGCTGCGGGAGGGCCCTTCTCCTACGAGCAGTACTTC.

V is TRBV4-2 and J is TRBJ2-2; no clear D. CDR1 is LGHNA and CDR2 is YNFKEQ in the germline V gene. The CDR3 extends over 15 amino acids. Deletions cut 4 bases from V and 5 bases from J, with 14 bases between. Here the CDR3 DNA reads TGTGCCAGCAGCCCGTACGGGCCGATTACCGGGGAGCTGTTTTTT. It translates to CASSPYGPITGELFF.

This chain uses TRBV5-4 with TRBJ2-7, with 7 positions matching TRBD2. CDR3 length: 16 amino acids. V trimming: 3 bases; J trimming: 3 bases; junction bases outside the gene matches: 12. Per the germline V gene, CDR1 is SGHNT and CDR2 is YYREEE (reference sequence). CDR3 nucleotides: TGTGCCAGCAGCTCCCGACGGGGAAGCGGGGACTACGAGCAGTACTTC. It yields the protein CASSSRRGSGDYEQYF.

The CDR3, as DNA: TGTGCCAGCAGCCAATTCGGACTAGCGGGAGGGGGCTCCTACAATGAGCAGTTCTTC. It encodes CASSQFGLAGGGSYNEQFF. The rearrangement links TRBV7-9 to TRBJ2-1; 15 nucleotides align to TRBD2. Germline V gene lookup returns CDR1 SEHNR and CDR2 FQNEAQ (reference sequence). The trim removed 5 bases at V and 0 bases at J, leaving 8 bases unmatched. CDR3 length equals 19 residues.

The rearrangement links TRBV30 to TRBJ1-2; weak D call: TRBD1 (5 bases). Per germline, CDR1 GTSNPN and CDR2 SVGIG (reference sequence). There are 14 residues in the CDR3. Trimming took 3 bases from V and 4 from J, leaving 15 bases between them. In DNA form, the CDR3 reads TGTGCCTGGAGGAGCCCAGGGCAGGGCTATGGCTACACCTTC. This codes for CAWRSPGQGYGYTF.

The chain is built from TRBV19 and TRBJ1-2, with 7 bases aligning to TRBD1. There are 12 residues in the CDR3. Trimming at V came to 9 bases and at J to 8 bases, leaving 9 bases not matched to a gene. CDR1 is LNHDA, CDR2 SQIVND, per germline (reference sequence). The CDR3 sequence is CASSPDRIGYTF. The CDR3 region has the DNA TGTGCCAGCTCCCCGGACAGGATCGGCTACACCTTC.

This clone occurred once. The chain uses TRBV10-3 and TRBJ2-5; D perhaps matches TRBD1 (5 bases). Looked up from germline, CDR1 is ENHRY and CDR2 is SYGVKD. The CDR3 is made up of 13 amino acids. Trimming removed 4 bases at V and 2 bases at J, with 8 bases between. The CDR3 DNA is TGTGCCATCAGTGGGTCAGGGCAAGAGACCCAGTACTTC. As protein: CAISGSGQETQYF.

This rearrangement joins TRBV7-9 to TRBJ2-1; D unresolved. Looked up from germline, CDR1 is SEHNR and CDR2 is FQNEAQ (reference sequence). The CDR3 covers 12 residues. Between the trimmed V and J ends, which lost 0 bases and 6 bases, there was a span of 3 bases. CDR3: CASSLALNEQFF. The CDR3 DNA follows: TGTGCCAGCAGCTTAGCTCTCAATGAGCAGTTCTTC.

This rearrangement joins TRBV4-1 to TRBJ2-5; D possibly corresponds to TRBD2 (6 bases). V was cut by 0 bases and J by 4 bases, with 15 bases left in between. Germline assignment: CDR1 MGHRA and CDR2 YSYEKL. The CDR3 spans 16 residues. CDR3 amino acids: CASSQEEGGGRETQYF. In nucleotides, the CDR3 is TGCGCCAGCAGCCAAGAGGAGGGTGGGGGTCGAGAGACCCAGTACTTC.

The rearrangement uses TRBV18 and TRBJ1-1; unclear D gene. The length of the CDR3 is 14 residues. Trimming shortened V by 3 bases and J by 0 bases, and 8 bases separated the two germline ends. Per the germline V gene, CDR1 is KGHSH and CDR2 is LQKENI. The chain's CDR3 is CASSPQTVNTEAFF. The CDR3 region has the DNA TGTGCCAGCTCACCCCAGACCGTGAACACTGAAGCTTTCTTT.

J is TRBJ1-5 and V is TRBV2; D might be TRBD1 (5 bases). The CDR3 extends over 13 amino acids. Germline CDR1 and CDR2: SNHLY and FYNNEI. V was cut by 4 bases and J by 9 bases, with 13 bases left in between. In nucleotides, the CDR3 is TGTGCCAGCAGTGCGGACGGGAGGGGGCCCCAGCATTTT. Translation: CASSADGRGPQHF.

This clone was counted a single time. The CDR3 protein is CASSQGTSVTDTQYF. The CDR3 DNA follows: TGTGCCAGCAGCCAAGGGACTAGCGTAACAGATACGCAGTATTTT. The V call is TRBV3-1 (or the pseudogene TRBV3-2), the J call TRBJ2-3, with 9 positions matching TRBD2. Germline-derived CDR1 and CDR2 are LGHDT and YNNKEL (reference sequence). The CDR3 loop spans 15 amino acids. The junction had 2 bases not matched to a gene; V was cut back by 1 base and J by 3 bases.

V and J are TRBV27 and TRBJ1-1, with D unresolved. Germline V lookup: CDR1 MNHEY, CDR2 SMNVEV (reference sequence). The V and J ends lost 10 bases and 5 bases respectively, with 8 bases between them. The CDR3 length is 10 residues. As DNA, the CDR3 is TGTGCCACAGCAGAAACTGAAGCTTTCTTT. It is translated as CATAETEAFF.

The genes are TRBV5-1 and TRBJ1-2; weak D call: TRBD1 (5 bases). There are 15 residues in the CDR3. CDR1 and CDR2 (germline): SGHRS, YFSETQ. Trimming took off 0 bases at V and 7 bases at J, with 16 bases between the two ends. The CDR3 DNA reads as TGCGCCAGCAGCTTGGAGGGACCCACCAGCGCTGGCTACACCTTC. Translated, it gives CASSLEGPTSAGYTF.

This rearrangement joins TRBV5-6 to TRBJ1-3; no reliable D call. The ends were cut back, 1 base at V and 0 bases at J, with 8 bases in the middle. The germline V gene encodes CDR1 SGHDT and CDR2 YYEEEE. The CDR3 has 15 residues. As DNA, the CDR3 is TGTGCCAGCAGCTTGCTCAGGCTCTCTGGAAACACCATATATTTT. Protein sequence: CASSLLRLSGNTIYF.

The chain recombines TRBV5-6 with TRBJ2-1, with D maybe TRBD2 (6 bases). Trimming took 2 bases from V and 2 from J, leaving 11 bases between them. Germline V gene lookup returns CDR1 SGHDT and CDR2 YYEEEE. CDR3 length equals 15 residues. For the CDR3, the DNA is TGTGCCAGCAGCTTTCTAGCGCGTACCTACAATGAGCAGTTCTTC. It codes for CASSFLARTYNEQFF.

This chain links TRBV12-3 or TRBV12-4 with TRBJ1-2, with 9 bases lining up with TRBD1. CDR3 size: 13 residues. V dropped 5 bases and J dropped 8; count of bases not matched to a gene: 6. The CDR3 protein is CASSAGTGIGYTF. CDR3 in DNA: TGTGCCAGCAGTGCCGGGACAGGGATAGGCTACACCTTC.

Turning to this clone: An end of the junction does not agree with germline; a read error may underlie this. The V call is TRBV7-7, the J call TRBJ2-3; D perhaps matches TRBD2 (6 bases). The CDR3 extends over 15 amino acids. Germline V lookup: CDR1 SSHAT, CDR2 FNYEAQ (reference sequence). The CDR3 DNA is TGTGCTAGCAGCTTGAGGGAGGATATCACAGATACGCAGTATTTT. Protein: CASSLREDITDTQYF.

This chain joins TRBV5-6 and TRBJ2-2; D possibly matches TRBD1 or TRBD2 (5 bases each). Germline V CDR1 and CDR2: SGHDT, YYEEEE. Trimming took 5 bases from V and 7 from J, leaving 12 bases between them. This CDR3 contains 13 residues. The CDR3 DNA sequence: TGTGCCAGCAGTTCAACGAGGGGCGGGGAGCTGTTTTTT. This encodes CASSSTRGGELFF.

This chain links TRBV30 with TRBJ2-7, with D hard to call. V was shortened by 2 bases and J by 0 bases, with 8 bases between the two germline ends. The V gene's germline CDR1 is GTSNPN and CDR2 SVGIG (reference sequence). The CDR3 contains 13 residues. The CDR3 region has the DNA TGTGCCTGGAGTCTGCCGAGCTCCTACGAGCAGTACTTC. It codes for CAWSLPSSYEQYF.

The gene calls are TRBV3-1 (or the pseudogene TRBV3-2) and TRBJ2-7; 7 bases line up with TRBD1. The CDR3 has 17 residues. After removal of 0 bases from V and 3 bases from J, the junction contained 11 bases not matched to a gene. Per germline, CDR1 LGHDT and CDR2 YNNKEL (reference sequence). CDR3 DNA: TGTGCCAGCAGCCAAGACCTAACAGGGGAAATCGGCTACGAGCAGTACTTC. This codes for CASSQDLTGEIGYEQYF.

This chain uses TRBV9 with TRBJ2-5, with D possibly TRBD2 on 6 matching bases. The CDR3 is 15 amino acids. The germline CDR1 and CDR2 sequences are SGDLS and YYNGEE. V was pared by 5 bases and J by 4 bases, with 18 bases between. The chain's CDR3 is CASSLGAASVETQYF. In nucleotides, the CDR3 is TGTGCCAGCAGTCTAGGGGCCGCTAGCGTAGAGACCCAGTACTTC.

J is TRBJ2-1 and V is TRBV5-5; tentatively, D is TRBD1 or TRBD2 (6 bases each). V lost 3 bases and J 0 bases, leaving 13 bases between the germline ends. CDR1 and CDR2 (germline): SGHKS, YYEKEE (reference sequence). The CDR3 runs to 16 residues. The CDR3 region has the DNA TGTGCCAGCAGCTCCGGGGGACAAAGCTCCTACAATGAGCAGTTCTTC. Residues: CASSSGGQSSYNEQFF.

The rearrangement joins TRBV5-1 to TRBJ1-3; D not certain. Trimming stripped 0 bases from V and 1 base from J, with 8 bases between. The CDR3 contains 15 residues. Germline V gives CDR1 SGHRS, CDR2 YFSETQ. For the CDR3, the DNA is TGCGCCAGCAGCTTGGGAGCGGGTTCTGGAAACACCATATATTTT. It is translated as CASSLGAGSGNTIYF. The whole variable domain, filled in from reference TRBV5-1 and TRBJ1-3, reads KAGVTQTPRYLIKTRGQQVTLSCSPISGHRSVSWYQQTPGQGLQFLFEYFSETQRNKGNFPGRFSGRQFSNSRSEMNVSTLELGDSALYLCASSLGAGSGNTIYFGEGSWLTVV.

CDR3 coding DNA: TGTGCCAGCAGCCAGGACTGGGGTAATGAAAAACTGTTTTTT. This sequence encodes CASSQDWGNEKLFF. The J gene is TRBJ1-4, the V gene TRBV7-2, with D unclear. Germline V CDR1 and CDR2: SGHTA, FQGNSA. The CDR3 runs to 14 residues. V dropped 5 bases and J dropped 4 bases, with 11 bases sitting between them.

The V and J genes are TRBV7-3 and TRBJ2-5, with D unresolved. The CDR3 covers 14 residues. In germline, CDR1 is SGHTA, CDR2 FQGTGA. V was trimmed by 1 base and J by 5 bases, leaving 11 bases between them. CDR3 protein: CASSLSVDAETQYF. CDR3 sequence (DNA): TGTGCCAGCAGCTTAAGTGTAGATGCGGAGACCCAGTACTTC.